The next 16 T cell receptor beta chains were all read from a single sample in a study of blood T cell repertoires in COVID-19. Profiling relied on immunoSEQ multiplex PCR, and the TCRdb table lists in-frame clones only, not all of them. Found here are around 31,000 clones, approximately 92% of them singletons; the top ten hold over 9%. The sequencing input was peripheral blood. These receptors were taken from a man aged 60-69 years with acute or convalescent COVID-19.

CDR3 nucleotides: TGTGCCACCAGTCAACTCACCGGGGAGCTGTTTTTT. This gives the protein CATSQLTGELFF. The chain is built from TRBV24-1 and TRBJ2-2; D uncertain. Germline V gives CDR1 KGHDR, CDR2 SFDVKD. V lost 6 bases and J lost 4, with 5 bases in between. The CDR3 length is 12 residues.

Only one count was recorded for this clone. The chain is built from TRBV6-2 or TRBV6-3 and TRBJ2-5, with 11 bases identical to TRBD2. The CDR3 has 17 residues. Trimming cost V 2 bases and J 2 bases; bases outside gene matches: 7. The germline V gene encodes CDR1 MNHEY and CDR2 SVGEGT. CDR3 sequence: CASSYLRLAGQQETQYF. In DNA form, the CDR3 reads TGTGCCAGCAGTTACCTCCGACTAGCGGGACAGCAAGAGACCCAGTACTTC.

This chain connects TRBV7-3 to TRBJ2-1; D not resolved. This CDR3 comprises 13 residues. Trimming pared 5 bases from V and 8 bases from J, leaving 13 bases between. Germline-derived CDR1 and CDR2 are SGHTA and FQGTGA. CDR3 bases: TGTGCCAGCAGCCCAGGCCAGACCCATGAGCAGTTCTTC. As protein: CASSPGQTHEQFF.

The CDR3 DNA follows: TGTGCCAGCTCACCCTTCGGACAGGGCTCTGGAAACACCATATATTTT. As protein: CASSPFGQGSGNTIYF. The rearrangement joins TRBV18 to TRBJ1-3; 8 bases are shared with TRBD1. The J segment lost 0 bases and the V segment lost 3 bases, leaving 4 bases of the junction unmatched. This CDR3 is built from 16 residues. Germline V lookup: CDR1 KGHSH, CDR2 LQKENI.

This sequence joins TRBV30 and TRBJ1-2; D not certain. Looked up from germline, CDR1 is GTSNPN and CDR2 is SVGIG (reference sequence). The V gene lost 3 bases and the J gene lost 2 bases, with 7 bases spanning the gap. This CDR3 is built from 12 residues. CDR3 sequence: CAWSTANYGYTF. The DNA for the CDR3 is TGTGCCTGGAGCACAGCCAACTATGGCTACACCTTC.

V usage is TRBV19 and J usage is TRBJ1-5; the D gene is possibly TRBD1 (6 bases). Germline values: CDR1 LNHDA, CDR2 SQIVND (reference sequence). The V end lost 5 bases, the J end lost 3 bases, and 17 bases lay between the germline ends. This CDR3 contains 16 residues. The CDR3: CASSLKGTLDNQPQHF. The CDR3 coding sequence is TGTGCCAGTAGTTTAAAAGGGACACTAGACAATCAGCCCCAGCATTTT.

This clone showed up just once. Here the CDR3 DNA reads TGTGCCAGCATGACAGTCTATGGCTACACCTTC. Amino acids: CASMTVYGYTF. J is TRBJ1-2 and V is TRBV28; D perhaps matches TRBD1 (5 bases). The CDR3 has 11 amino acids. The germline CDR1 and CDR2 sequences are MDHEN and SYDVKM. With 7 bases removed from V and 4 bases from J, the gap between germline ends came to 7 bases.

The chain has TRBV3-1 (or the pseudogene TRBV3-2) and TRBJ1-1; 9 bases are a match to TRBD1. Trimming removed 4 bases from V and 6 bases from J; junction bases left unmatched: 6. Looked up from germline, CDR1 is LGHDT and CDR2 is YNNKEL (reference sequence). The CDR3 sequence is 14 residues long. CDR3 protein: CASSLVQGAAEAFF. The CDR3 nucleotides read TGTGCCAGCAGCCTTGTACAGGGGGCCGCTGAAGCTTTCTTT.

The J gene is TRBJ1-6, the V gene TRBV6-1; 10 nucleotides line up with TRBD1. Germline V CDR1 and CDR2: MNHNS, SASEGT. The CDR3 has 16 amino acids. V lost 4 bases, J lost 10 bases, and 10 bases stayed unmatched. The DNA of the CDR3 is TGTGCCAGCAGTGTAATGGGACAGGGGATAGGCTCACCCCTCCACTTT. Translating it yields CASSVMGQGIGSPLHF.

V gene TRBV7-9 combines with J gene TRBJ1-1; D is perhaps TRBD1 (6 bases). The CDR3 extends over 13 amino acids. Germline CDR1 SEHNR, CDR2 FQNEAQ (reference sequence). V dropped 5 bases and J dropped 10 bases, with 17 bases sitting between them. The CDR3: CASSLSLQGSAFF. CDR3 coding DNA: TGTGCCAGCAGCCTATCACTACAGGGCTCAGCTTTCTTT. Supplemented by reference TRBV7-9 and TRBJ1-1, the full variable domain reads DTGVSQNPRHKITKRGQNVTFRCDPISEHNRLYWYRQTLGQGPEFLTYFQNEAQLEKSRLLSDRFSAERPKGSFSTLEIQRTEQGDSAMYLCASSLSLQGSAFFGQGTRLTVV.

The genes are TRBV19 and TRBJ2-3; 9 bases line up with TRBD2. The CDR3 consists of 16 residues. With V trimmed by 4 bases and J by 3 bases, 8 bases remained unmatched. Looked up from germline, CDR1 is LNHDA and CDR2 is SQIVND (reference sequence). In DNA, the CDR3 is TGTGCCAGTAGTAGGAGTAGCGGGAGAAGTACAGATACGCAGTATTTT. The encoded protein is CASSRSSGRSTDTQYF.

This clone was detected once. V usage is TRBV7-6 and J usage is TRBJ2-1; 10 nucleotides align to TRBD2. The trim removed 3 bases at V and 8 bases at J, leaving 7 bases unmatched. CDR1 and CDR2 (germline): SGHVS, FNYEAQ. CDR3 length: 15 amino acids. The DNA of the CDR3 is TGTGCCAGCAGCTTCGCAGCGGGGGGGAGCTATGAGCAGTTCTTC. Its protein product is CASSFAAGGSYEQFF. Looking up the rest from reference TRBV7-6 and TRBJ2-1 gives the full variable domain: GAGVSQSPRYKVTKRGQDVALRCDPISGHVSLYWYRQALGQGPEFLTYFNYEAQQDKSGLPNDRFSAERPEGSISTLTIQRTEQRDSAMYRCASSFAAGGSYEQFFGPGTRLTVL.

This rearrangement joins TRBV4-1 to TRBJ1-5; D perhaps matches TRBD1 (5 bases). The V gene lost 3 bases and the J gene lost 7 bases, with 16 bases spanning the gap. Germline CDR1 MGHRA, CDR2 YSYEKL. CDR3 length equals 15 residues. In DNA form, the CDR3 reads TGCGCCAGCAGCCAGACCCTTGACAGTGTACAGCCCCAGCATTTT. Protein sequence: CASSQTLDSVQPQHF.

J is TRBJ1-2 and V is TRBV5-1; D is undetermined. The CDR3 totals 13 residues. The germline V gene encodes CDR1 SGHRS and CDR2 YFSETQ. V was trimmed by 0 bases and J by 0 bases, leaving 3 bases between them. CDR3 bases: TGCGCCAGCAGCTTGGCGGCTAACTATGGCTACACCTTC. Its translation is CASSLAANYGYTF.

This clone was recorded only once. The chain employs TRBV5-5 and TRBJ1-2; 8 bases fit TRBD1. Per the germline V gene, CDR1 is SGHKS and CDR2 is YYEKEE (reference sequence). The CDR3 is made up of 14 amino acids. Trimming removed 2 bases from V and 7 bases from J; junction bases left unmatched: 7. The CDR3 DNA reads TGTGCCAGCAGCTTAGGACAGGGATCCGTTGGCTACACCTTC. It yields the protein CASSLGQGSVGYTF.

The rearrangement uses TRBV6-5 and TRBJ1-1; D is perhaps TRBD1 (6 bases). The germline CDR1 and CDR2 sequences are MNHEY and SVGAGI. CDR3 length: 13 amino acids. V lost 6 bases to trimming and J lost 2 bases, with 10 bases between them. Here the CDR3 reads CASRKDRNTEAFF. The CDR3 bases are TGTGCCAGCAGAAAGGACAGAAACACTGAAGCTTTCTTT.